A selection of T cell receptor beta chains follows, all from one sample in a study of shared clonotypes between healthy human individuals. Sequenced by immunoSEQ multiplex PCR; TCRdb stores in-frame clones only, minus some. The table records around 510,000 clones, around three quarters of them present only once. Material for sequencing was PBMCs. These TCRs come from a woman in her forties in good health. Some clones in this sample may be carry-over from other donors' samples. CDR3s include the opening cysteine and the closing phenylalanine or tryptophan. Each record gives: J gene, clone size, D gene, V gene, CDR3 length, CDR3 protein, CDR3 DNA. The D gene is left open where the match is weak. Some rows mark clone size as missing; the rest say once, few, many or name a class of expanded clone.

J: TRBJ2-5; size: NA; D: NA; V: TRBV6-1; length: 14; CDR3: CASSEGIGLETQYF; DNA: TGTGCCAGCAGTGAAGGAATAGGTCTGGAGACCCAGTACTTC
J: TRBJ2-3; size: NA; D: NA; V: TRBV16; length: 16; CDR3: CASSHILAASTDTQYF; DNA: TGTGCCAGCAGCCATATTTTAGCGGCCAGCACAGATACGCAGTATTTT
J: TRBJ2-7; size: NA; D: TRBD1; V: TRBV4-2; length: 13; CDR3: CASSHRRGLGQYF; DNA: TGTGCCAGCAGCCACCGCAGGGGGCTAGGGCAGTACTTC
J: TRBJ2-3; size: NA; D: NA; V: TRBV7-9; length: 14; CDR3: CASSLDGSPDTQYF; DNA: TGTGCCAGCAGCTTAGACGGGAGCCCAGATACGCAGTATTTT
J: TRBJ1-5; size: NA; D: TRBD1; V: TRBV10-2; length: 16; CDR3: CASTPGGGLSNQPQHF; DNA: TGCGCCAGCACCCCCGGAGGGGGCCTTAGCAATCAGCCCCAGCATTTT
J: TRBJ2-2; size: NA; D: TRBD1; V: TRBV27; length: 15; CDR3: CASSTRTGGFGELFF; DNA: TGTGCCAGCAGTACACGGACAGGGGGCTTCGGGGAGCTGTTTTTT
J: TRBJ1-2; size: NA; D: NA; V: TRBV7-9; length: 14; CDR3: CASSLRAGNYGYTF; DNA: TGTGCCAGCAGCTTAAGGGCGGGAAACTATGGCTACACCTTC
J: TRBJ2-1; size: NA; D: NA; V: TRBV6-6; length: 12; CDR3: CASSLGGNEQFF; DNA: TGTGCCAGCAGTCTAGGGGGGAATGAGCAGTTCTTC
J: TRBJ2-2; size: NA; D: NA; V: TRBV2; length: 13; CDR3: CASIPANTGELFF; DNA: TGTGCCAGCATTCCTGCGAACACCGGGGAGCTGTTTTTT
J: TRBJ2-5; size: NA; D: NA; V: TRBV2; length: 15; CDR3: CASSELGTLQETQYF; DNA: TGTGCCAGCAGTGAATTGGGGACACTCCAAGAGACCCAGTACTTC
J: TRBJ1-3; size: NA; D: NA; V: TRBV30; length: 16; CDR3: CAWSVPTVGFGNTIYF; DNA: TGTGCCTGGAGTGTACCCACAGTAGGGTTCGGAAACACCATATATTTT
J: TRBJ2-7; size: few; D: NA; V: TRBV7-7; length: 13; CDR3: CASSSGPTYEQYF; DNA: TGTGCTAGCAGCTCGGGACCGACCTACGAGCAGTACTTC
J: TRBJ2-2; size: NA; D: TRBD1; V: TRBV11-3; length: 18; CDR3: CASSLGRRTGVNTGELFF; DNA: TGTGCCAGCAGCCTAGGCCGGAGGACAGGGGTTAACACCGGGGAGCTGTTTTTT
J: TRBJ2-5; size: once; D: TRBD2; V: TRBV28; length: 15; CDR3: CASSLRGLAGETQYF; DNA: TGTGCCAGCAGTTTACGAGGACTAGCGGGAGAGACCCAGTACTTC